A selection of T cell receptor beta chains follows, all from one sample in a study of T cell repertoires in cytomegalovirus infection. A single record per CDR3 protein comes from TCRdb applying MiXCR to the reads. The sample comprises roughly 250,000 distinct CDR3 sequences, about 20% of which are singletons, and 18% rests with the top ten. Sequences were obtained from CD8+ T cells from PBMCs. These receptors originate from a human donor in good health (CMV status not recorded). Some clones in this sample may be carry-over from other donors' samples. Each CDR3 is given without its conserved first and last residue. A D gene is named only where the DNA matches it firmly.

j_call d_call v_call cdr3_aa
TRBJ2-3 TRBD2 TRBV7-2 ASSLGAGGGDTQY
TRBJ2-3 NA TRBV7-6 ASSDDGGTDTQY
TRBJ2-7 NA TRBV7-2 ASSLISGSAYEQY
TRBJ2-3 NA TRBV7-8 ASSLDPGDTQY
TRBJ2-4 NA TRBV15 ATSRDLEGGNIQY
TRBJ2-7 NA TRBV6-6 ASTGTERTYEQY
TRBJ2-7 TRBD1 TRBV23-1 ASSQFGTGGIYEQY
TRBJ1-1 NA TRBV7-6 ASSSPTGNTEAF
TRBJ1-3 TRBD1 TRBV7-2 ASSFTGGENTIY
TRBJ2-3 NA TRBV5-5 ASSFLSDTQY
TRBJ2-1 TRBD2 TRBV5-6 ASSFTSGGAINEQF
TRBJ1-1 NA TRBV10-3 AINAHPGKNTEAF
TRBJ1-6 TRBD1 TRBV23-1 ASSHLTGGCSPLH
TRBJ2-3 TRBD2 TRBV7-3 ASSSRGGGDTQY
TRBJ2-5 NA TRBV4-1 ASSQVHGGETQY
TRBJ1-6 TRBD1 TRBV7-8 ASSPRDSSNSPLH
TRBJ1-1 NA TRBV11-2 ASSLAPQGFEAF
TRBJ2-7 NA TRBV5-1 ASSLGSDEQY
TRBJ1-1 TRBD1 TRBV28 ASSLSTGGSMNTEAF
TRBJ2-1 NA TRBV11-2 ASSLVPELWSYNEQF
TRBJ2-5 NA TRBV7-2 ASSPGVETQY
TRBJ2-1 NA TRBV7-3 ASSSGTHNEQF
TRBJ1-2 NA TRBV7-9 ASSFDGYYGYT
TRBJ2-1 NA TRBV6-1 ASNAQRGSYNEQF
TRBJ1-2 NA TRBV10-3 AIGTGNHGYT
TRBJ2-1 NA TRBV7-9 ASSQNNEQF